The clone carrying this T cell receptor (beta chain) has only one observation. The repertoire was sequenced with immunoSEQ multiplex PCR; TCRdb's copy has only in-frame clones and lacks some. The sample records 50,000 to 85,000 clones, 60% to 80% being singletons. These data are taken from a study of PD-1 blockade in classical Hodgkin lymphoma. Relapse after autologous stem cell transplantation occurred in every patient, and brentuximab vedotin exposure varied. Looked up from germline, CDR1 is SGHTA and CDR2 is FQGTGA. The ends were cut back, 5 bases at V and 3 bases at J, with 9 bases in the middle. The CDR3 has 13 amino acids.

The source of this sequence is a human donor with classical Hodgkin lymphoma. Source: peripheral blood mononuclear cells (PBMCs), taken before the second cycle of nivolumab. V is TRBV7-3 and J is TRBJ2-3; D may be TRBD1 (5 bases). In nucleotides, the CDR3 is TGTGCCAGCAGCGGGGCCCTGACAGATACGCAGTATTTT. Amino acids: CASSGALTDTQYF.